This T cell receptor beta chain was observed in a study of blood T cells in healthy people across ages. This clonotype was recorded at least ten times. Together with a sample-barcoded 5' primer, a J-beta primer mix was included in a second PCR lasting about 6 to 11 cycles. In TCRdb, the 5' RACE reads were re-called with MiXCR into one record per CDR3 protein. The sample yields nearly 800,000 distinct CDR3 sequences, approximately 25% seen once. The extraction recovered at least 5.5 micrograms of total RNA per sample. The sample also formed part of further work on T cells of mothers and their children.

Source material: blood. The sequence derives from a boy younger than 18 in good health.

The CDR3 protein is CASSSLAGEETQYF. The DNA of the CDR3 is TGTGCCAGCAGTTCCCTAGCGGGGGAAGAGACCCAGTACTTC. The genes are TRBV27 and TRBJ2-5; 10 bases fit TRBD2. V gave up 4 bases and J gave up 3 bases; unmatched junction bases: 2. CDR3 length: 14 amino acids. Germline lookup yields CDR1 MNHEY and CDR2 SMNVEV (reference sequence).